Presented here are 15 T cell receptor beta chains from one specimen sequenced in a study of blood T cells in healthy people across ages. Next came a second PCR, run for about 7 to 12 cycles, which used a sample-barcoded 5' primer along with a J-beta primer mix. TCRdb independently ran MiXCR on the 5' RACE reads; one entry per CDR3 protein. The data show approximately 800,000 distinct CDR3 sequences, around 24% seen once. These data also featured in a second study, about T cells of mothers and their children.

Sequenced material: blood. These receptors originate from a boy between 10 and 17 years old in good health.

The sample holds a few counts of this clonotype. V is TRBV12-3 or TRBV12-4 and J is TRBJ1-5; 7 bases fit TRBD1. The ends lost 6 bases at V and 5 bases at J; junction bases unmatched: 7. This CDR3 is built from 14 residues. The DNA of the CDR3 is TGTGCCAGCAGCCCCGACAGGGCGGATCAGCCCCAGCATTTT. It specifies CASSPDRADQPQHF.

V and J are TRBV29-1 and TRBJ2-5; 8 bases line up with TRBD1. The J call may not be correct, given that the DNA end is closer to TRBJ2-7. CDR1 and CDR2 (germline): SQVTM, ANQGSEA. The CDR3 has 14 residues. CDR3 region: CSVTDRGPTYEQYF. As DNA, the CDR3 is TGCAGCGTTACCGACAGGGGCCCAACCTACGAGCAGTACTTC.

This clonotype came up a few times. The CDR3 sequence: CASSGPGGGAEGYTF. In DNA, the CDR3 is TGCGCCAGCAGCGGACCAGGCGGGGGCGCCGAGGGCTACACCTTC. The chain employs TRBV4-1 and TRBJ1-2; possibly TRBD1 for D (6 bases). Germline CDR1 and CDR2: MGHRA and YSYEKL. The CDR3 runs 15 residues. Between the trimmed V and J ends, which lost 5 bases and 8 bases, there was a span of 21 bases.

This clonotype was counted between two and nine times. The DNA of the CDR3 is TGCGCCAGCAGCCAACAGGGAAATATTGTAAAACTGTTTTTT. The encoded protein is CASSQQGNIVKLFF. V usage is TRBV4-1 and J usage is TRBJ1-4; TRBD1 might be the D (5 bases). Germline lookup yields CDR1 MGHRA and CDR2 YSYEKL. This CDR3 is 14 amino acids long. The germline V and J ends were trimmed by 2 bases and 10 bases, with 14 bases remaining between them.

This chain joins TRBV29-1 and TRBJ1-4; 11 positions match TRBD1. This CDR3 spans 13 amino acids. V was clipped by 6 bases and J by 5 bases; unmatched bases: 2. The germline gives CDR1 SQVTM, CDR2 ANQGSEA. The CDR3 nucleotides read TGCAGCGTGGGACAGGGGGGAAATGAAAAACTGTTTTTT. It codes for CSVGQGGNEKLFF.

This clonotype was recorded once. One end of the junction is discordant with germline, which a read error may explain. The V call is TRBV20-1, the J call TRBJ2-7, with 7 bases lining up with TRBD2. Germline CDR1 DFQATT, CDR2 SNEGSKA (reference sequence). The CDR3 spans 14 residues. Here the CDR3 DNA reads TGCAGTGCCAGAGGAGGGAGGGATGTTGGCGAGCAGTACTTC. It yields the protein CSARGGRDVGEQYF.

This clonotype was seen more than once but under ten times. J is TRBJ2-5 and V is TRBV27, with 10 nucleotides matching TRBD1. The V and J ends lost 3 bases and 4 bases, in that order; junction bases with no gene match: 5. The CDR3 length is 15 residues. Germline V lookup: CDR1 MNHEY, CDR2 SMNVEV (reference sequence). In DNA form, the CDR3 reads TGTGCCAGCAGTTTTGATCGGGACAGGGGAGAGACCCAGTACTTC. The encoded protein is CASSFDRDRGETQYF.

About this clonotype: The junction departs from the called germline gene at one end, perhaps through a read error. V gene TRBV6-6 combines with J gene TRBJ2-1, with 11 bases fitting TRBD2. The CDR3 is 17 residues long. Per the germline V gene, CDR1 is MNHNY and CDR2 is SVGAGI (reference sequence). The CDR3 protein is CASTLSVIAGGYSEQFF. CDR3 in DNA: TGTGCCAGCACCCTATCCGTGATAGCGGGGGGGTACAGTGAGCAGTTCTTC.

The table lists this clonotype with a few counts. The chain uses TRBV5-1 and TRBJ1-2; 9 bases are a match to TRBD1. Germline CDR1 SGHRS, CDR2 YFSETQ. V shed 7 bases and J 0 bases; nucleotides not matched to a gene: 7. The CDR3 loop spans 15 amino acids. CDR3 residues: CASSRGQGPNYGYTF. In DNA form, the CDR3 reads TGCGCCAGCTCCCGGGGACAGGGTCCTAACTATGGCTACACCTTC.

In its sample, this clonotype was seen a few times. This chain joins TRBV7-9 and TRBJ1-2; D unclear. Germline CDR1 reads SEHNR; CDR2 reads FQNEAQ (reference sequence). V was shortened by 0 bases and J by 5 bases, with 10 bases between the two germline ends. The CDR3 is made up of 14 amino acids. CDR3 sequence (DNA): TGTGCCAGCAGCTTAGCGCTTTCAGCTTATGGCTACACCTTC. This gives the protein CASSLALSAYGYTF.

Of note for this clonotype: A read error may account for a junction end that differs from germline. This rearrangement joins TRBV2 to TRBJ2-2, with 9 bases matching TRBD1. Germline V gives CDR1 SNHLY, CDR2 FYNNEI. The CDR3 totals 15 residues. CDR3 sequence reads: CASSAGQGSLGGLFF. The CDR3 bases are TGTGCCAGCAGTGCGGGACAGGGTTCCCTCGGGGGGCTGTTTTTT.

This chain links TRBV20-1 with TRBJ1-5, with TRBD1 identical over 12 bases. The ends lost 3 bases at V and 2 bases at J; junction bases unmatched: 11. CDR1 DFQATT and CDR2 SNEGSKA come from the germline V gene (reference sequence). This CDR3 is built from 18 residues. The CDR3 sequence is CSASPGTGGGFGNQPQHF. In nucleotides, the CDR3 is TGCAGTGCTAGCCCCGGGACAGGGGGCGGATTTGGCAATCAGCCCCAGCATTTT.

This clonotype turned up a few times. V usage is TRBV6-2 or TRBV6-3 and J usage is TRBJ2-5; D is unresolved. Germline V lookup: CDR1 MNHEY, CDR2 SVGEGT. The V and J ends lost 6 bases and 7 bases respectively, with 12 bases between them. The CDR3 totals 12 residues. Here the CDR3 reads CASSVAVGTQYF. The CDR3 DNA follows: TGTGCCAGCAGCGTGGCGGTAGGGACCCAGTACTTC.

This clonotype came up a few times. The chain carries TRBV6-5 and TRBJ2-7; TRBD1 aligns across 7 bases. Germline trimming cut 6 bases from V and 2 bases from J; bases unmatched to any gene: 10. Germline V gene data show CDR1 as MNHEY and CDR2 as SVGAGI. The length of the CDR3 is 15 residues. The CDR3 DNA sequence: TGTGCCAGCAGACAGGACAGGCGGTTTACCTACGAGCAGTACTTC. Protein: CASRQDRRFTYEQYF.

The chain couples TRBV5-1 to TRBJ2-1; 9 bases align to TRBD2. Trimming cost V 0 bases and J 7 bases; bases outside gene matches: 8. Germline CDR1 and CDR2: SGHRS and YFSETQ. The CDR3 is 16 amino acids. This chain's CDR3 is CASSLDRLAVSNEQFF. The CDR3 DNA follows: TGCGCCAGCAGCTTGGATAGACTAGCGGTTTCGAATGAGCAGTTCTTC.